This entry lists 14 T cell receptor beta chains sequenced from one sample in a study of blood T cell repertoires in COVID-19. The assay was immunoSEQ multiplex PCR, and TCRdb's table has in-frame clones only and misses some. The sample lists roughly 500,000 clones; roughly 90% were seen once. The sample taken for sequencing was PBMCs or T cells enriched from blood (not recorded which). These TCRs come from a woman aged 40-49 years who had recovered from COVID-19.

This clone was observed a handful of times. The chain links TRBV5-1 to TRBJ1-4; 7 positions match TRBD1. Trimming cost V 4 bases and J 7 bases; bases outside gene matches: 13. Germline loops: CDR1 SGHRS, CDR2 YFSETQ. This CDR3 is 16 amino acids long. CDR3 sequence (DNA): TGCGCCAGCAGCCCGGGGACAGTACAGGAGGGTGAAAAACTGTTTTTT. This encodes CASSPGTVQEGEKLFF.

The chain couples TRBV5-1 to TRBJ2-7; D might be TRBD1 (9 bases). V lost 4 bases and J lost 3, with 23 bases in between. In germline, CDR1 is SGHRS, CDR2 YFSETQ. This CDR3 contains 17 residues. In DNA, the CDR3 is TGCGCCAGCAGCGTACTCGGGGGGGACAGGGTGAGCTACGAGCAGTACTTC. This translates into CASSVLGGDRVSYEQYF.

This clone was seen a few times. J is TRBJ2-7 and V is TRBV12-3 or TRBV12-4, with 11 bases aligning to TRBD2. CDR3 length: 13 amino acids. Germline trimming cut 6 bases from V and 7 bases from J; bases unmatched to any gene: 5. In DNA, the CDR3 is TGTGCCAGCAGCCAACTAGCGGGAGTTGAGCAGTACTTC. It yields the protein CASSQLAGVEQYF.

The J gene is TRBJ2-7, the V gene TRBV5-6; maybe TRBD1 (5 bases). The germline V and J ends were trimmed by 0 bases and 2 bases, with 12 bases remaining between them. This CDR3 comprises 15 residues. Germline V lookup: CDR1 SGHDT, CDR2 YYEEEE. CDR3 bases: TGTGCCAGCAGCTTGGATCCTACAGGTACCTACGAGCAGTACTTC. Translated: CASSLDPTGTYEQYF.

The rearrangement links TRBV12-3 or TRBV12-4 to TRBJ2-7; 8 nucleotides line up with TRBD2. There are 11 residues in the CDR3. J gave up 7 bases and V 7 bases, and 3 bases lay outside the gene matches. The CDR3 loop reads CASTPGGEQYF. The CDR3 nucleotides are TGTGCCAGCACTCCGGGGGGGGAGCAGTACTTC.

This clone was recorded only once. The chain uses TRBV11-2 and TRBJ1-6; D is uncertain. The CDR3 has 15 amino acids. Per germline, CDR1 SGHAT and CDR2 FQNNGV. The V gene lost 3 bases and the J gene lost 10 bases, with 16 bases spanning the gap. This CDR3 is CASSLREDSASPLHF. The CDR3 DNA reads as TGTGCCAGCAGCTTGAGGGAAGACTCAGCCTCACCCCTCCACTTT.

This clone was detected once. This rearrangement joins TRBV4-2 to TRBJ2-2, with a weak D call TRBD1 (6 bases). Germline loops: CDR1 LGHNA, CDR2 YNFKEQ. V gave up 2 bases and J gave up 3 bases, with 13 bases separating them. The CDR3 runs to 16 residues. The CDR3 region is CASSQYTAGDTGELFF. DNA of the CDR3: TGTGCCAGCAGCCAATACACGGCAGGGGACACCGGGGAGCTGTTTTTT.

This clone was seen only a few times. This sample also contains other DNA sequences that code for the same CDR3. V and J are TRBV7-2 and TRBJ2-7, with D perhaps matching TRBD1 (5 bases). The CDR3 is 14 residues long. The germline gives CDR1 SGHTA, CDR2 FQGNSA. With 0 bases removed from V and 3 bases from J, the gap between germline ends came to 9 bases. CDR3 in amino acids: CASSLARQNYEQYF. CDR3 bases: TGTGCCAGCAGCTTAGCCCGACAGAACTACGAGCAGTACTTC.

The genes are TRBV4-1 and TRBJ2-5; D may be TRBD2 (6 bases). This CDR3 contains 15 residues. V lost 0 bases and J lost 5, with 13 bases in between. The V gene's germline CDR1 is MGHRA and CDR2 YSYEKL. The CDR3 is CASSQDHGGSETQYF. The CDR3 DNA is TGCGCCAGCAGCCAAGATCATGGAGGGTCGGAGACCCAGTACTTC.

J is TRBJ2-3 and V is TRBV5-1; 8 positions agree with TRBD1. After removal of 0 bases from V and 10 bases from J, the junction contained 4 bases not matched to a gene. This CDR3 has 13 amino acids. Germline values: CDR1 SGHRS, CDR2 YFSETQ. The DNA of the CDR3 is TGCGCCAGCAGCTTGGAGGACAGGGTCTCGCAGTATTTT. It yields the protein CASSLEDRVSQYF.

For the CDR3, the DNA is TGTGCCAGCAGCCCGAGAAAGGGACTAGCGGGACGCTACGAGCAGTACTTC. This encodes CASSPRKGLAGRYEQYF. This rearrangement joins TRBV11-3 to TRBJ2-7; 13 bases agree with TRBD2. V shed 5 bases, J shed 3 bases, and the junction held 10 bases outside the gene matches. The length of the CDR3 is 17 residues. CDR1 is SGHNT, CDR2 YENEEA, per germline.

In DNA, the CDR3 is TGTGCCAGCAGCTTTAATAACAATGAGCAGTTCTTC. Translating gives CASSFNNNEQFF. The V gene is TRBV7-8, the J gene TRBJ2-1; D is undetermined. The V and J ends lost 3 bases and 5 bases respectively, with 5 bases between them. CDR3 length equals 12 residues. Looked up from germline, CDR1 is SGHVS and CDR2 is FQNEAQ.

The V and J genes are TRBV27 and TRBJ1-2, with a tentative D call TRBD1 (6 bases). The V end lost 5 bases, the J end lost 5 bases, and 24 bases lay between the germline ends. CDR3 length: 17 residues. Germline-derived CDR1 and CDR2 are MNHEY and SMNVEV (reference sequence). The CDR3: CASSLLGGREVMYGYTF. In nucleotides, the CDR3 is TGTGCCAGCAGTCTCCTTGGGGGCCGGGAGGTAATGTATGGCTACACCTTC.

This rearrangement joins TRBV4-3 to TRBJ1-3; 7 bases agree with TRBD1. The CDR3 runs 17 residues. The germline V gene encodes CDR1 LGHNA and CDR2 YSLEER. V lost 0 bases to trimming and J lost 0 bases; unmatched junction nucleotides: 5. The CDR3 nucleotides are TGCGCCAGCAGCCAAGATTGGACAGGCGTCTCTGGAAACACCATATATTTT. It is translated as CASSQDWTGVSGNTIYF.